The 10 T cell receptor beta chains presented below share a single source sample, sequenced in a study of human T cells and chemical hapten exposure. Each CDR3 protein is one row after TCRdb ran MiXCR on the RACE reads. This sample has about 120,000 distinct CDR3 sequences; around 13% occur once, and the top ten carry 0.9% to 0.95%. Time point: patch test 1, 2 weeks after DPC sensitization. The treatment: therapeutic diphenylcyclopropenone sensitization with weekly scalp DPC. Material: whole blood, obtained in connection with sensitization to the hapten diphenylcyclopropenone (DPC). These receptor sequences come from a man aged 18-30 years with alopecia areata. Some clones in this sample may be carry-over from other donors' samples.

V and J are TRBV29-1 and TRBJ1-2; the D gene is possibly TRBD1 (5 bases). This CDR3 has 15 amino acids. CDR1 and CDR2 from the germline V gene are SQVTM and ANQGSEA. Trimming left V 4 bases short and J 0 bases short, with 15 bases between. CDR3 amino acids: CSVAPTGETNYGYTF. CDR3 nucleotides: TGCAGCGTTGCCCCAACAGGAGAAACTAACTATGGCTACACCTTC.

The CDR3: CSVEEVRPETQYF. Written as DNA, the CDR3 is TGCAGCGTTGAGGAAGTAAGGCCGGAGACCCAGTACTTC. The chain has TRBV29-1 and TRBJ2-5; D not resolved. Trimming pared 3 bases from V and 5 bases from J, leaving 13 bases between. Per germline, CDR1 SQVTM and CDR2 ANQGSEA. The CDR3 spans 13 residues.

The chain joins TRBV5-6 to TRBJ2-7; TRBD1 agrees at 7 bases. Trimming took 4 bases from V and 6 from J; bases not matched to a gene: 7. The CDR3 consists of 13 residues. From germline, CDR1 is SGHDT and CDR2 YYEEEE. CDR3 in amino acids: CASSVGQAFEQYV. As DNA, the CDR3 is TGTGCCAGCAGCGTCGGACAGGCCTTCGAGCAGTACGTC.

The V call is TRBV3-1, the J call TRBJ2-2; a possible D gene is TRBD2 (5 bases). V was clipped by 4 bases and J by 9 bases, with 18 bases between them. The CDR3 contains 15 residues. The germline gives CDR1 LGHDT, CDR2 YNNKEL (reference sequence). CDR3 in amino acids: CASSRSSFMRRELFF. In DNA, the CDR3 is TGTGCCAGCAGCCGCTCTAGCTTCATGCGCAGGGAGCTGTTTTTT. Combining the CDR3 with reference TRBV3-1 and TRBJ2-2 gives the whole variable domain DTAVSQTPKYLVTQMGNDKSIKCEQNLGHDTMYWYKQDSKKFLKIMFSYNNKELIINETVPNRFSPKSPDKAHLNLHINSLELGDSAVYFCASSRSSFMRRELFFGEGSRLTVL.

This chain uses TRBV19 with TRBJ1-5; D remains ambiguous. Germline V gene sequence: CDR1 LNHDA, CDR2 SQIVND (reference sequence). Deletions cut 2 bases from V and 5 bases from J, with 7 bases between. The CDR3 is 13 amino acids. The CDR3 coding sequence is TGTGCCAGTAGTATAACATTGTATCAGCCCCAGCATTTT. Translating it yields CASSITLYQPQHF.

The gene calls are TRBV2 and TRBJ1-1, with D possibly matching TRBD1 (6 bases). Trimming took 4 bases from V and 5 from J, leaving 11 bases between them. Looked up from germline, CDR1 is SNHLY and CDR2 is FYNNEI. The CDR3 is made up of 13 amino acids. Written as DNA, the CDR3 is TGTGCCAGCAGTGTTCAGGGGAAGACTGAAGCTTTCTTT. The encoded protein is CASSVQGKTEAFF.

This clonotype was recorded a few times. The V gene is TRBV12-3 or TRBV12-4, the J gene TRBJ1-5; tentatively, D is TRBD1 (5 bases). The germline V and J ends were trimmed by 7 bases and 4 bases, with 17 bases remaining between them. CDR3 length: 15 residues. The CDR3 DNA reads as TGTGCCAGCAATCCGGGGCCTGCAGGGAATCAGCCCCAGCATTTT. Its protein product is CASNPGPAGNQPQHF.

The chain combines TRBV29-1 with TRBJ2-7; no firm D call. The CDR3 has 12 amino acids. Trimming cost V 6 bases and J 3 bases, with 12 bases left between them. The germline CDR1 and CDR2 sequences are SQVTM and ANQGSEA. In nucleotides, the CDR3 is TGCAGCGTCGAGCTAGGGCTCTACGAGCAGTACTTC. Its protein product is CSVELGLYEQYF.

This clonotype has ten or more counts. The CDR3 sequence: CASSQDPGFISSGANVLTF. DNA for the CDR3: TGTGCCAGCAGCCAAGATCCCGGTTTTATTAGCTCTGGGGCCAACGTCCTGACTTTC. This rearrangement joins TRBV3-1 to TRBJ2-6; no clear D. Per germline, CDR1 LGHDT and CDR2 YNNKEL (reference sequence). V lost 0 bases, J lost 0 bases, and 15 bases lay in between. The CDR3 totals 19 residues.

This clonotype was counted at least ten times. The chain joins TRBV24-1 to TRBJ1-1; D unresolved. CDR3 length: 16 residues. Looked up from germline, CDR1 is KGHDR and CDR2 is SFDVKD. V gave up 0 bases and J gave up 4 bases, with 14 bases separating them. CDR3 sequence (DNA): TGTGCCACCAGTGATTTGCTCGGGTTCTTCTTCACTGAAGCTTTCTTT. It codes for CATSDLLGFFFTEAFF.